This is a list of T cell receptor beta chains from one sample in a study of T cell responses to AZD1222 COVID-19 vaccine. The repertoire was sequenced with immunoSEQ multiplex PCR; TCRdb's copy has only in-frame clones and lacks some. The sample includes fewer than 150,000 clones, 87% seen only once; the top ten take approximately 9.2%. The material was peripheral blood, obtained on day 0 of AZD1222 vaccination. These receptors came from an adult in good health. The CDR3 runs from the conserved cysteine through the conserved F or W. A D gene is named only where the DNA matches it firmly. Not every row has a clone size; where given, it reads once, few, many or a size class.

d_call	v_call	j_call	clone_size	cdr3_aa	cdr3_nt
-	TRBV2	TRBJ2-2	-	CATFRTVGGELFF	TGTGCCACCTTCCGCACTGTTGGCGGGGAGCTGTTTTTT
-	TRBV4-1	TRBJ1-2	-	CASSHTDTNQHGYTF	TGCGCCAGCAGCCATACCGACACCAACCAACATGGCTACACCTTC
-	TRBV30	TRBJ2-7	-	CAWNMGESYEQYF	TGTGCCTGGAATATGGGGGAATCCTACGAGCAGTACTTC
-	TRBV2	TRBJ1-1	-	CASRDNTEAFF	TGTGCCAGCAGGGATAACACTGAAGCTTTCTTT
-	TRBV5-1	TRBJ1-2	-	CASSSDGPTWTF	TGCGCCAGCAGCTCCGACGGGCCGACGTGGACCTTC
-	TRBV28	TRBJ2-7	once	CASRGRGETYNYEQYF	TGTGCCAGCAGGGGGCGAGGGGAGACTTATAACTACGAGCAGTACTTC
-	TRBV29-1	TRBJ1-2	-	CSARGGSNYGYTF	TGCAGCGCCCGTGGTGGCAGCAACTATGGCTACACCTTC
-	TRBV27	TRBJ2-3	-	CASSDRGLFTDTQYF	TGTGCCAGCAGCGATCGGGGGCTGTTCACAGATACGCAGTATTTT
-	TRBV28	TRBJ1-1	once	CASSLGYTEAFF	TGTGCCAGCAGTTTAGGATACACTGAAGCTTTCTTT
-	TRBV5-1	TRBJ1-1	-	CASSPGQANTEAFF	TGCGCCAGCAGCCCTGGACAAGCGAACACTGAAGCTTTCTTT
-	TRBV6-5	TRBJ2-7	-	CASSYFPAGAYEQYF	TGTGCCAGCAGTTACTTCCCGGCAGGAGCCTACGAGCAGTACTTC
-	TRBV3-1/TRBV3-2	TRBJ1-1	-	CASSQAGVGAFF	TGTGCCAGCAGCCAAGCGGGGGTGGGAGCTTTCTTT
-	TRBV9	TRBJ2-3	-	CASSVAVDSTDTQYF	TGTGCCAGCAGCGTAGCAGTCGACAGCACAGATACGCAGTATTTT
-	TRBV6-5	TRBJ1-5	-	CASTLQDYSNQPQHF	TGTGCCAGCACCCTACAGGACTATAGCAATCAGCCCCAGCATTTT
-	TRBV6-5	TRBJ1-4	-	CASSADRGAYEKLFF	TGTGCCAGCTCAGCTGATCGGGGGGCATATGAAAAACTGTTTTTT
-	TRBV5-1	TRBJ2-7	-	CASSLQGSYEQYF	TGCGCCAGCAGCTTGCAGGGAAGCTACGAGCAGTACTTC
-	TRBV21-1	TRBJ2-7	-	CASNPQRASTYEQYF	TGTGCCAGCAACCCCCAGAGGGCCTCAACCTACGAGCAGTACTTC
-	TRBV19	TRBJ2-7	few	CASRNRPVSSYEQYF	TGTGCCAGCCGGAACAGGCCTGTTAGCTCCTACGAGCAGTACTTC
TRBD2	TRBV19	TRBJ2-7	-	CASSITGGGTYEQYF	TGTGCCAGTAGTATAACAGGCGGGGGAACCTACGAGCAGTACTTC
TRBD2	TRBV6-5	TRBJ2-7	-	CASSGLAGYEQYF	TGTGCCAGCAGCGGACTAGCGGGGTACGAGCAGTACTTC
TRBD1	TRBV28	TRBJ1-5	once	CASTSRTGLLQPQHF	TGTGCCAGCACCTCTCGGACAGGGCTGCTTCAGCCCCAGCATTTT
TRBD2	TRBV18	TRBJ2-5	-	CASSLGLASETQYF	TGTGCCAGCTCACTCGGACTAGCGTCGGAGACCCAGTACTTC
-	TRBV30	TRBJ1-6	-	CAWSTRGSYNSPLHF	TGTGCCTGGAGTACGAGGGGTTCCTATAATTCACCCCTCCACTTT
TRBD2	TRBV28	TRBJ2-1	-	CASSELANSYNEQFF	TGTGCCAGCAGCGAACTAGCGAACTCCTACAATGAGCAGTTCTTC
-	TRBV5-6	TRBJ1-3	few	CASSGGLEGNTIYF	TGTGCCAGCAGCGGTGGGCTGGAAGGAAACACCATATATTTT
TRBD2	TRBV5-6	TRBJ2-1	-	CASSFRLADNNEQFF	TGTGCCAGCAGCTTCAGACTAGCGGACAACAATGAGCAGTTCTTC
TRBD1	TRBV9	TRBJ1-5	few	CASSGGQGVDQPQHF	TGTGCCAGCAGCGGGGGACAGGGGGTTGATCAGCCCCAGCATTTT
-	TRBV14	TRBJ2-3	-	CASSQVVGTDTQYF	TGTGCCAGCAGCCAAGTTGTGGGCACAGATACGCAGTATTTT
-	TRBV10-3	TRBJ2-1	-	CAISLTGNEQFF	TGTGCCATCAGCCTAACAGGTAATGAGCAGTTCTTC